One and the same sample provided the 8 T cell receptor beta chains below, sequenced in a study of blood T cell repertoires in COVID-19 (dated by TCRdb to the early 2020s). The protocol used for the library was the immunoSEQ multiplex PCR assay. TCRdb took this table from immuneACCESS and kept in-frame rearrangements with V and J called. Such tables lack part of the clones; where checked against another copy, unresolved V genes explain under half of the gap, and the rest is unexplained. Recorded for this sample are 210,000 or so clones; roughly 86% of them occurred a single time. 4.5% to 6% of the sample is taken by the ten largest. Sequencing used peripheral blood. Every receptor here comes from a woman aged 70-85 years with active or convalescent COVID-19.

On this clone: Other DNA variants within this sample encode the same CDR3. The V call is TRBV4-2, the J call TRBJ2-1; D might be TRBD2 (6 bases). Germline V gene sequence: CDR1 LGHNA, CDR2 YNFKEQ. The ends were cut back, 3 bases at V and 0 bases at J, with 6 bases in the middle. The CDR3 covers 14 residues. The CDR3 DNA reads as TGTGCCAGCAGCCAGGGGGGCTCCTACAATGAGCAGTTCTTC. Its protein product is CASSQGGSYNEQFF.

The chain links TRBV9 to TRBJ2-2; D remains ambiguous. Trimming left V 0 bases short and J 5 bases short, with 14 bases between. This CDR3 has 16 amino acids. Germline V gives CDR1 SGDLS, CDR2 YYNGEE. The CDR3 nucleotides are TGTGCCAGCAGCGTAGCACTCTCTTATATTACCGGGGAGCTGTTTTTT. Translation: CASSVALSYITGELFF.

The chain is built from TRBV27 and TRBJ2-7; weak D call: TRBD2 (7 bases). This CDR3 is built from 14 residues. CDR1 and CDR2 from the germline V gene are MNHEY and SMNVEV (reference sequence). The V end was cut by 5 bases, the J end by 6 bases, with 17 bases between. CDR3 sequence (DNA): TGTGCCAGCAGTCCGAGGGGGGGTCCCTTCGAGCAGTACTTC. It is translated as CASSPRGGPFEQYF.

This chain connects TRBV9 to TRBJ2-3; 8 positions agree with TRBD2. From germline, CDR1 is SGDLS and CDR2 YYNGEE. The CDR3 sequence is 16 residues long. V trimming: 0 bases; J trimming: 6 bases; junction bases outside the gene matches: 9. The CDR3 DNA is TGTGCCAGCAGCGTAGGAACTAGCGGAACGATGGATACGCAGTATTTT. Translated, it gives CASSVGTSGTMDTQYF. Using reference TRBV9 and TRBJ2-3 for the parts outside the CDR3, the full variable domain is DSGVTQTPKHLITATGQRVTLRCSPRSGDLSVYWYQQSLDQGLQFLIQYYNGEERAKGNILERFSAQQFPDLHSELNLSSLELGDSALYFCASSVGTSGTMDTQYFGPGTRLTVL.

The chain employs TRBV7-2 and TRBJ2-3; no firm D call. Germline V gene lookup returns CDR1 SGHTA and CDR2 FQGNSA. V lost 1 base and J lost 1, with 21 bases in between. CDR3 length: 19 amino acids. The CDR3 protein is CASSLGFGGANPRTDTQYF. The CDR3 region has the DNA TGTGCCAGCAGCTTAGGGTTTGGCGGAGCGAATCCCCGCACAGATACGCAGTATTTT.

This sequence joins TRBV18 and TRBJ2-2, with D perhaps TRBD2 (6 bases). Germline assignment: CDR1 KGHSH and CDR2 LQKENI. This CDR3 spans 13 amino acids. V gave up 8 bases and J gave up 0 bases, with 7 bases separating them. Here the CDR3 reads CASRGSNTGELFF. Written as DNA, the CDR3 is TGTGCCAGCCGGGGGTCGAACACCGGGGAGCTGTTTTTT.

In its sample, this clone was seen once. The gene calls are TRBV7-3 and TRBJ2-5; D gene uncertain. The CDR3 extends over 14 amino acids. Trimming cost V 0 bases and J 5 bases, with 10 bases left between them. From germline, CDR1 is SGHTA and CDR2 FQGTGA. CDR3: CASSLTSIEETQYF. The CDR3 region has the DNA TGTGCCAGCAGCTTAACTAGTATCGAGGAGACCCAGTACTTC.

The V call is TRBV7-2, the J call TRBJ2-7; TRBD2 might be the D (6 bases). V was trimmed by 0 bases and J by 3 bases, leaving 9 bases between them. Germline CDR1 SGHTA, CDR2 FQGNSA. The CDR3 sequence is 14 residues long. The CDR3 DNA is TGTGCCAGCAGCTTAGCGGGAGGAGGCTACGAGCAGTACTTC. Protein sequence: CASSLAGGGYEQYF. Complete variable domain (other parts from reference TRBV7-2 and TRBJ2-7): GAGVSQSPSNKVTEKGKDVELRCDPISGHTALYWYRQSLGQGLEFLIYFQGNSAPDKSGLPSDRFSAERTGGSVSTLTIQRTQQEDSAVYLCASSLAGGGYEQYFGPGTRLTVT.